A selection of T cell receptor beta chains follows, all from one sample in a study of blood T cells in healthy people across ages. Using its own MiXCR run on the 5' RACE reads, TCRdb lists one record per CDR3 protein. This table holds about 800,000 distinct CDR3 sequences, nearly 60% found once. The specimen sequenced was blood. These receptors were taken from a young man in good health. The CDR3 runs from the conserved cysteine through the conserved F or W. D genes are given only for firm matches. Not all rows give a size; the values are once, few, many and, for expanded clones, a class.

CDR3aa: CASSTIQGPDGYGYTF; CDR3nt: TGTGCCAGCAGCACAATCCAGGGCCCCGATGGCTATGGCTACACCTTC; abundance: -; d_gene: -; v_gene: TRBV7-9; len: 16; j_gene: TRBJ1-2
CDR3aa: CATSDLDRGVGETQYF; CDR3nt: TGTGCCACCAGTGATTTGGACAGGGGAGTCGGTGAGACCCAGTACTTC; abundance: few; d_gene: TRBD1; v_gene: TRBV24-1; len: 16; j_gene: TRBJ2-5
CDR3aa: CASDVGKEQYF; CDR3nt: TGTGCCAGCGATGTTGGCAAGGAGCAGTACTTC; abundance: few; d_gene: -; v_gene: TRBV7-9; len: 11; j_gene: TRBJ2-7
CDR3aa: CASSQDCASEEGRTPQETQYF; CDR3nt: TGCGCCAGCAGCCAAGATTGCGCCTCAGAGGAGGGGCGCACCCCACAAGAGACCCAGTACTTC; abundance: -; d_gene: -; v_gene: TRBV4-3; len: 21; j_gene: TRBJ2-5
CDR3aa: CASTPTPGRIQETQYF; CDR3nt: TGTGCCAGCACCCCAACCCCGGGACGGATACAAGAGACCCAGTACTTC; abundance: few; d_gene: -; v_gene: TRBV27; len: 16; j_gene: TRBJ2-5
CDR3aa: CSATDVAGYSYNSPLHF; CDR3nt: TGCAGTGCCACAGACGTAGCGGGATATTCCTATAATTCACCCCTCCACTTT; abundance: once; d_gene: -; v_gene: TRBV20-1; len: 17; j_gene: TRBJ1-6
CDR3aa: CASSFGGPGTGWTGELFF; CDR3nt: TGTGCCAGTAGCTTTGGGGGGCCCGGGACAGGGTGGACCGGGGAGCTGTTTTTT; abundance: -; d_gene: TRBD1; v_gene: TRBV7-3; len: 18; j_gene: TRBJ2-2
CDR3aa: CASSPEEDLDEQYF; CDR3nt: TGTGCCAGCAGCCCCGAGGAGGACTTGGACGAGCAGTACTTC; abundance: -; d_gene: -; v_gene: TRBV4-2; len: 14; j_gene: TRBJ2-7
CDR3aa: CASSLSRQNSNQPQHF; CDR3nt: TGTGCCAGCTCACTGAGTAGACAGAATAGCAATCAGCCCCAGCATTTT; abundance: -; d_gene: -; v_gene: TRBV18; len: 16; j_gene: TRBJ1-5
CDR3aa: CASSYSRQLYSPLHF; CDR3nt: TGTGCCAGCAGTTACTCGAGGCAGCTATATTCACCCCTCCACTTT; abundance: few; d_gene: -; v_gene: TRBV6-5; len: 15; j_gene: TRBJ1-6
CDR3aa: CASSDVKGDYNSPLHF; CDR3nt: TGTGCCAGCAGTGACGTGAAAGGGGATTATAATTCACCCCTCCACTTT; abundance: few; d_gene: -; v_gene: TRBV6-1; len: 16; j_gene: TRBJ1-6
CDR3aa: CSVAATNNEQFF; CDR3nt: TGCAGCGTTGCGGCTACAAACAATGAGCAGTTCTTC; abundance: -; d_gene: -; v_gene: TRBV29-1; len: 12; j_gene: TRBJ2-1
CDR3aa: CASSLDPAGGVQETQYF; CDR3nt: TGTGCCAGCAGCTTAGATCCAGCGGGAGGTGTCCAAGAGACCCAGTACTTC; abundance: -; d_gene: TRBD2; v_gene: TRBV7-2; len: 17; j_gene: TRBJ2-5
CDR3aa: CSATGGGAEADEQYF; CDR3nt: TGCAGTGCTACCGGGGGGGGAGCGGAAGCGGACGAGCAGTACTTC; abundance: -; d_gene: TRBD2; v_gene: TRBV20-1; len: 15; j_gene: TRBJ2-7
CDR3aa: CTSSGAGSQLNTEAFF; CDR3nt: TGTACCAGCAGTGGCGCAGGTTCGCAGCTAAACACTGAAGCTTTCTTT; abundance: -; d_gene: -; v_gene: TRBV28; len: 16; j_gene: TRBJ1-1
CDR3aa: CASSLQGFRTDTQYF; CDR3nt: TGCGCCAGCAGCTTACAGGGTTTTCGCACAGATACGCAGTATTTT; abundance: -; d_gene: -; v_gene: TRBV5-1; len: 15; j_gene: TRBJ2-3
CDR3aa: CASREFYEQYF; CDR3nt: TGTGCCAGTAGGGAGTTCTACGAGCAGTACTTC; abundance: -; d_gene: -; v_gene: TRBV6-1; len: 11; j_gene: TRBJ2-7
CDR3aa: CAWSVGRTSSDTQYF; CDR3nt: TGTGCCTGGAGTGTAGGCCGGACAAGCTCAGATACGCAGTATTTT; abundance: few; d_gene: -; v_gene: TRBV30; len: 15; j_gene: TRBJ2-3
CDR3aa: CATSDVRNEQFF; CDR3nt: TGTGCCACCAGTGATGTCCGCAATGAGCAGTTCTTC; abundance: -; d_gene: -; v_gene: TRBV24-1; len: 12; j_gene: TRBJ2-1
CDR3aa: CASKFLGLAGYEQFF; CDR3nt: TGCGCCAGCAAGTTTCTAGGACTAGCGGGATATGAGCAGTTCTTC; abundance: -; d_gene: TRBD2; v_gene: TRBV5-1; len: 15; j_gene: TRBJ2-1
CDR3aa: CASSKALRETQYF; CDR3nt: TGTGCCAGCAGTAAGGCCCTCCGAGAGACCCAGTACTTC; abundance: -; d_gene: -; v_gene: TRBV28; len: 13; j_gene: TRBJ2-5
CDR3aa: CASSPAEGVRNEQFF; CDR3nt: TGTGCCAGCAGCCCCGCCGAAGGAGTGCGGAATGAGCAGTTCTTC; abundance: -; d_gene: -; v_gene: TRBV9; len: 15; j_gene: TRBJ2-1
CDR3aa: CSAQGGLSSDTQYF; CDR3nt: TGCAGTGCTCAGGGGGGACTATCGTCAGATACGCAGTATTTT; abundance: -; d_gene: -; v_gene: TRBV20-1; len: 14; j_gene: TRBJ2-3
CDR3aa: CASSSSGNGVNEQYF; CDR3nt: TGTGCCAGCAGTTCCTCTGGGAACGGGGTTAATGAGCAGTACTTC; abundance: -; d_gene: -; v_gene: TRBV6-5; len: 15; j_gene: TRBJ2-7
CDR3aa: CASRTTDTEAFF; CDR3nt: TGTGCCAGCAGGACCACGGACACTGAAGCTTTCTTT; abundance: -; d_gene: -; v_gene: TRBV2; len: 12; j_gene: TRBJ1-1
CDR3aa: CASSRKDWTNNEQYF; CDR3nt: TGTGCCAGCAGCCGAAAGGACTGGACCAACAATGAGCAGTACTTC; abundance: -; d_gene: -; v_gene: TRBV4-2; len: 15; j_gene: TRBJ2-5
CDR3aa: CSARDWGPGSSYEQYF; CDR3nt: TGCAGTGCTAGAGATTGGGGACCTGGGAGCTCCTACGAGCAGTACTTC; abundance: -; d_gene: -; v_gene: TRBV20-1; len: 16; j_gene: TRBJ2-7
CDR3aa: CASRTGTLYSVQYF; CDR3nt: TGTGCCAGCAGAACAGGGACGTTGTATTCAGTGCAGTACTTC; abundance: -; d_gene: -; v_gene: TRBV28; len: 14; j_gene: TRBJ2-5
CDR3aa: CASSLTGVETQYF; CDR3nt: TGTGCCAGCAGCCTAACAGGGGTCGAGACCCAGTACTTC; abundance: few; d_gene: TRBD1; v_gene: TRBV7-6; len: 13; j_gene: TRBJ2-5
CDR3aa: CASSFFGGLGSYEQYF; CDR3nt: TGTGCCAGCAGCTTTTTTGGGGGACTAGGCTCCTACGAGCAGTACTTC; abundance: -; d_gene: TRBD2; v_gene: TRBV7-2; len: 16; j_gene: TRBJ2-7
CDR3aa: CSARDGTGMFYEQYF; CDR3nt: TGCAGTGCTAGAGACGGGACAGGGATGTTCTACGAGCAGTACTTC; abundance: few; d_gene: TRBD1; v_gene: TRBV20-1; len: 15; j_gene: TRBJ2-7
CDR3aa: CASSQHFVDGELFF; CDR3nt: TGTGCCAGCAGTCAGCACTTCGTTGACGGGGAGCTGTTTTTT; abundance: few; d_gene: -; v_gene: TRBV6-4; len: 14; j_gene: TRBJ2-2
CDR3aa: CSARHGGKNIQYF; CDR3nt: TGCAGTGCTAGACATGGAGGCAAAAACATTCAGTACTTC; abundance: -; d_gene: -; v_gene: TRBV20-1; len: 13; j_gene: TRBJ2-4
CDR3aa: CASSLSPDPADTQYF; CDR3nt: TGTGCCAGCAGCTTATCTCCGGATCCTGCGGATACGCAGTATTTT; abundance: many; d_gene: -; v_gene: TRBV7-2; len: 15; j_gene: TRBJ2-3
CDR3aa: CASRRTGGSVNTEAFF; CDR3nt: TGCGCCAGCAGGCGGACAGGGGGATCGGTGAACACTGAAGCTTTCTTT; abundance: -; d_gene: TRBD1; v_gene: TRBV5-1; len: 16; j_gene: TRBJ1-1
CDR3aa: CSSSGTREQFF; CDR3nt: -; abundance: few; d_gene: -; v_gene: TRBV20-1; len: 11; j_gene: TRBJ2-1
CDR3aa: CASSLFGRNYGYTF; CDR3nt: TGTGCCAGCAGTTTATTTGGCAGAAACTATGGCTACACCTTC; abundance: once; d_gene: -; v_gene: TRBV28; len: 14; j_gene: TRBJ1-2
CDR3aa: CASGPRDQPQHF; CDR3nt: TGTGCCTCGGGGCCGCGAGATCAGCCCCAGCATTTT; abundance: -; d_gene: -; v_gene: TRBV3-1; len: 12; j_gene: TRBJ1-5